This T cell receptor (beta chain) is drawn from a study of neoadjuvant anti-PD-1 for oral cavity cancer. The CDR3 is made up of 13 amino acids. In germline, CDR1 is LNHDA, CDR2 SQIVND (reference sequence). Trimming took off 9 bases at V and 5 bases at J, with 16 bases between the two ends. This clone was counted once. Antigen: not known. Clones were sequenced by immunoSEQ multiplex PCR, and TCRdb holds only the in-frame ones, with some missing. The sample has 75,000 or so clones, 84% seen once. Whole-study results and caveats: Pretreatment Treg/Th17 ratio correlated inversely with post-treatment tumor clonality.

The TCR sequence derives from a person aged 35-79 years with oral cavity squamous cell carcinoma. The source material was PBMCs, sampled before nivolumab (anti-PD-1) treatment. This chain joins TRBV19 and TRBJ1-1, with D perhaps TRBD1 (6 bases). CDR3 amino acids: CASQQGAVTEAFF. The CDR3 DNA follows: TGTGCCAGCCAACAGGGCGCGGTGACTGAAGCTTTCTTT.